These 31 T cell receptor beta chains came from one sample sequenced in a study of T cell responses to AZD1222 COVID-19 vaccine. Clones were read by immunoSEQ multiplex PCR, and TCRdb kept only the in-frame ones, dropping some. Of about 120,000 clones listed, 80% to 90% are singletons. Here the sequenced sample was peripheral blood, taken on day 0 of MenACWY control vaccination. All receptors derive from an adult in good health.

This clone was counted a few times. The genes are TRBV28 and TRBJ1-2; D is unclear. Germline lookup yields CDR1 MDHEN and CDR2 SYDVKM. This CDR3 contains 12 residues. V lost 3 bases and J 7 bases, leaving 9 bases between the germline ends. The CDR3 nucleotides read TGTGCCAGCAGTTTGAGGGTCGGTGGCTACACCTTC. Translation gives CASSLRVGGYTF.

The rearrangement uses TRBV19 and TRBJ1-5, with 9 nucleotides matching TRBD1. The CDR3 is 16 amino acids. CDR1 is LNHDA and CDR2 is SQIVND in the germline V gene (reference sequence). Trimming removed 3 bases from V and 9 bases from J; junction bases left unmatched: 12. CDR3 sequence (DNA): TGTGCCAGTAGTATGAAAGCTTCGGACAGGGGAGCGCCCCAGCATTTT. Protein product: CASSMKASDRGAPQHF.

The CDR3 DNA follows: TGCGCCAGCAGCCCGGGAACAGGCGGAGGAAATACGCAGTATTTT. It codes for CASSPGTGGGNTQYF. This chain uses TRBV5-1 with TRBJ2-3, with D perhaps given as TRBD1 or TRBD2 (5 bases each). The V and J ends lost 4 bases and 7 bases respectively, with 19 bases between them. This CDR3 is built from 15 residues. From germline, CDR1 is SGHRS and CDR2 YFSETQ.

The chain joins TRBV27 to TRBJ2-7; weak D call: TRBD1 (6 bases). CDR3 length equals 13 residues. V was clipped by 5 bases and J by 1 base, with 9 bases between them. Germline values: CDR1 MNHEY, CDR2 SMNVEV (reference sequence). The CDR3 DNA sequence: TGTGCCAGCAGTCTGGGGGCTTCCTACGAGCAGTACTTC. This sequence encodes CASSLGASYEQYF.

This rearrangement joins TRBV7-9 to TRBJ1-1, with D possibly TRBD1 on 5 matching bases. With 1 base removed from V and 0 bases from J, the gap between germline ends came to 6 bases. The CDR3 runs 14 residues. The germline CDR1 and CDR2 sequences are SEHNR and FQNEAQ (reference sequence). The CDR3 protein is CASSLGGLNTEAFF. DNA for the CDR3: TGTGCCAGCAGCTTAGGGGGCCTGAACACTGAAGCTTTCTTT.

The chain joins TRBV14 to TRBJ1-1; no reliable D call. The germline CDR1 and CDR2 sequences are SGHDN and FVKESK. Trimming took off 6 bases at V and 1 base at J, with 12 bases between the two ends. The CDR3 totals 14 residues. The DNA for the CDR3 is TGTGCCAGCAGTCGGTTTCAAGGGAACACTGAAGCTTTCTTT. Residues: CASSRFQGNTEAFF.

DNA of the CDR3: TGTGCCAGCAACACAGGGGGCAACTATGGCTACACCTTC. It specifies CASNTGGNYGYTF. The chain joins TRBV6-1 to TRBJ1-2, with TRBD1 matching 9 bases. This CDR3 is built from 13 residues. Germline V lookup: CDR1 MNHNS, CDR2 SASEGT. After removal of 7 bases from V and 2 bases from J, the junction contained 2 bases not matched to a gene.

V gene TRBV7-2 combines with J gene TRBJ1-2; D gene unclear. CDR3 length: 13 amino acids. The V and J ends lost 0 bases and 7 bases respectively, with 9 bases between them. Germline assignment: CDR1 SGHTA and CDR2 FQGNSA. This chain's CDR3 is CASSLAPQVGYTF. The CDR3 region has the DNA TGTGCCAGCAGCTTAGCGCCCCAGGTTGGCTACACCTTC.

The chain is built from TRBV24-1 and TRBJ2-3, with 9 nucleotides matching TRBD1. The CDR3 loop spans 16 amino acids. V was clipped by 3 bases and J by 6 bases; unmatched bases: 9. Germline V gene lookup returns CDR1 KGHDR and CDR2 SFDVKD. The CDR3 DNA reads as TGTGCCACCAGTGATGCGTTCGGGACAGGGCCGGATACGCAGTATTTT. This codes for CATSDAFGTGPDTQYF.

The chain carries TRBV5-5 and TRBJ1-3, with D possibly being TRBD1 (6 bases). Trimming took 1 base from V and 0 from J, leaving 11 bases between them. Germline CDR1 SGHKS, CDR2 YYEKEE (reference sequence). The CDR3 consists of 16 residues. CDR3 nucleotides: TGTGCCAGCAGCTTGTGGGGGACACGCTCTGGAAACACCATATATTTT. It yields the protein CASSLWGTRSGNTIYF.

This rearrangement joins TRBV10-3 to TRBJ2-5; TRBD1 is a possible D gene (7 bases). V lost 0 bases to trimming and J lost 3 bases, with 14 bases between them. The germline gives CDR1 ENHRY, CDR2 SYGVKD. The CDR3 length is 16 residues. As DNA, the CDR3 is TGTGCCATCAGTGAGTCTTCGGGCAGGGGGGAAGAGACCCAGTACTTC. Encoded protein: CAISESSGRGEETQYF.

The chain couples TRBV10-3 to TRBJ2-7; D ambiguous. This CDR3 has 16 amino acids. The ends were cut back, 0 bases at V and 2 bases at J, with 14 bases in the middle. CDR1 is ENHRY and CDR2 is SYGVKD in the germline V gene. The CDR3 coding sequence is TGTGCCATCAGTGAGTCAGGGATGGACCGAGCCTACGAGCAGTACTTC. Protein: CAISESGMDRAYEQYF.

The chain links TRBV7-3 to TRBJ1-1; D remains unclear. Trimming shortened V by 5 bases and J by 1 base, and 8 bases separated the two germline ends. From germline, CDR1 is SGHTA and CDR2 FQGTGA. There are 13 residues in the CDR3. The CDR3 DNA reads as TGTGCCAGCAGCCGACGGGAGAACACTGAAGCTTTCTTT. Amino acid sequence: CASSRRENTEAFF.

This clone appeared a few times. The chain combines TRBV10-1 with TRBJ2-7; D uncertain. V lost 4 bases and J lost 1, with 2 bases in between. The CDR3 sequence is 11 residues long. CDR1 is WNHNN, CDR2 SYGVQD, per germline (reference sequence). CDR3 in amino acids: CASSGSYEQYF. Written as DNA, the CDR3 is TGCGCCAGCAGTGGGTCCTACGAGCAGTACTTC.

DNA of the CDR3: TGTGCCAGCAGCTTATCGGGGGGGGTAGAAGAGACCCAGTACTTC. Translating it yields CASSLSGGVEETQYF. The genes are TRBV7-2 and TRBJ2-5; 8 nucleotides align to TRBD2. Germline assignment: CDR1 SGHTA and CDR2 FQGNSA. The CDR3 sequence is 15 residues long. V gave up 2 bases and J gave up 3 bases; unmatched junction bases: 5.

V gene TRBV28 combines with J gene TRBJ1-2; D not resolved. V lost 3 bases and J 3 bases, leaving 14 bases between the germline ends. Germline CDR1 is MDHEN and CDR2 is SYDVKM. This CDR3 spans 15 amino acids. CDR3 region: CASSLAVTGHYGYTF. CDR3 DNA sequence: TGTGCCAGCAGTTTGGCGGTTACTGGACACTATGGCTACACCTTC.

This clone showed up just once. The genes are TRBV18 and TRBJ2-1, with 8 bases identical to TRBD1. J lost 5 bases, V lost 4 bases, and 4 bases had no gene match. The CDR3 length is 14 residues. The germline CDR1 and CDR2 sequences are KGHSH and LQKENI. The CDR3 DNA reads TGTGCCAGCTCACGTGACAGGGGAGACAATGAGCAGTTCTTC. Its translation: CASSRDRGDNEQFF.

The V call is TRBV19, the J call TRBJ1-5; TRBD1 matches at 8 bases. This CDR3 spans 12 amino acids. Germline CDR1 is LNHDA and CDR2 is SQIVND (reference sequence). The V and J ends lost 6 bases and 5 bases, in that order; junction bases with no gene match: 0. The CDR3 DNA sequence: TGTGCCAGTAGGACAGGGGATCAGCCCCAGCATTTT. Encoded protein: CASRTGDQPQHF.

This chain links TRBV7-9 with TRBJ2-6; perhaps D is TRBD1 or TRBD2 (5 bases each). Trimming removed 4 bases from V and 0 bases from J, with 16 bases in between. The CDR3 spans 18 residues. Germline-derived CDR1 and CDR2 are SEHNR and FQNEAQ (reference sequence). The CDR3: CASSYLGGMGSGANVLTF. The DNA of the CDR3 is TGTGCCAGCAGCTACCTTGGGGGAATGGGCTCTGGGGCCAACGTCCTGACTTTC.

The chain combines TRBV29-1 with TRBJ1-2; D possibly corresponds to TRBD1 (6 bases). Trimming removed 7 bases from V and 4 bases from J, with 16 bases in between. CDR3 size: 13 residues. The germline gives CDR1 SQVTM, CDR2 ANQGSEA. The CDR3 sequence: CSASVRGGYGYTF. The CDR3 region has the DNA TGCAGCGCCTCGGTCAGGGGAGGCTATGGCTACACCTTC.

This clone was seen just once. Here the CDR3 DNA reads TGTGCCAGTACCCTCCTCCTTGGGGGGGCCGCGAACACCGGGGAGCTGTTTTTT. This encodes CASTLLLGGAANTGELFF. The chain couples TRBV19 to TRBJ2-2, with a weak D call TRBD2 (7 bases). CDR1 and CDR2 (germline): LNHDA, SQIVND (reference sequence). V lost 7 bases to trimming and J lost 0 bases, with 21 bases between them. This CDR3 is built from 18 residues.

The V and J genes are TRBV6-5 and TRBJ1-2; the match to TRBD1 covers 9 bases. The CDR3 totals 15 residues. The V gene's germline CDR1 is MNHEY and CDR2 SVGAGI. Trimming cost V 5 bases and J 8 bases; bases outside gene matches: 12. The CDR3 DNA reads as TGTGCCAGCAGTCCTTGGCCTACAGGGGGCCTCGGCTACACCTTC. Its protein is CASSPWPTGGLGYTF.

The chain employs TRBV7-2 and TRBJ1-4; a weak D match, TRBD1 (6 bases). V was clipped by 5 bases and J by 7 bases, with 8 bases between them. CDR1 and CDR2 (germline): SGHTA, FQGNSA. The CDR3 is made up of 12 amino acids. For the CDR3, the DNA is TGTGCCAGCAGCCAACAGGGTGAAAAACTGTTTTTT. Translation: CASSQQGEKLFF.

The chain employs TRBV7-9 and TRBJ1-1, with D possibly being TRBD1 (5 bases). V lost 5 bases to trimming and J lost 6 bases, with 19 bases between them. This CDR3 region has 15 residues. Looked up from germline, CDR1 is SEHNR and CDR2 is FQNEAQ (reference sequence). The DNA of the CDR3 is TGTGCCAGCAGCCCCCCGTCCTATAGGGGCGCTGAAGCTTTCTTT. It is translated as CASSPPSYRGAEAFF.

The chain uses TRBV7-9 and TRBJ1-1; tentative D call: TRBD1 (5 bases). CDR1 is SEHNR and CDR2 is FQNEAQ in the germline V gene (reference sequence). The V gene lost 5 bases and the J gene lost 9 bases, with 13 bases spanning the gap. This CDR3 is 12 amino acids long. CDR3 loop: CASSGGGIKAFF. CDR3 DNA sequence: TGTGCCAGCAGCGGTGGGGGTATAAAAGCTTTCTTT.

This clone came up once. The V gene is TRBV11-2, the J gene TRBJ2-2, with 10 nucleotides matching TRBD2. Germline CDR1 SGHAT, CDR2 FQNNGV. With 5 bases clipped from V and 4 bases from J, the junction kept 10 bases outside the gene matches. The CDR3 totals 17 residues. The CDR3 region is CASSLSGGGGVTGELFF. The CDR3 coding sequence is TGTGCCAGCAGCCTCAGCGGGGGGGGCGGGGTCACCGGGGAGCTGTTTTTT.

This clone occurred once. The CDR3 protein is CASSRGGLAHTGELFF. The CDR3 nucleotides read TGTGCCAGCAGCCGCGGGGGACTAGCCCACACCGGGGAGCTGTTTTTT. The chain is built from TRBV3-1 (or the pseudogene TRBV3-2) and TRBJ2-2; 9 bases map to TRBD2. The CDR3 totals 16 residues. The V gene's germline CDR1 is LGHDT and CDR2 YNNKEL (reference sequence). V gave up 4 bases and J gave up 3 bases; unmatched junction bases: 6.

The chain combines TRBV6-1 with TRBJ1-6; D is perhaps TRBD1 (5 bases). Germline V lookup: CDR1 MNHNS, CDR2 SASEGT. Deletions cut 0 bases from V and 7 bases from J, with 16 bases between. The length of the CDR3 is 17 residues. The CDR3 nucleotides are TGTGCCAGCAGTGAAGCGCTTCCGGGGGGACTGAATTCACCCCTCCACTTT. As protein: CASSEALPGGLNSPLHF.

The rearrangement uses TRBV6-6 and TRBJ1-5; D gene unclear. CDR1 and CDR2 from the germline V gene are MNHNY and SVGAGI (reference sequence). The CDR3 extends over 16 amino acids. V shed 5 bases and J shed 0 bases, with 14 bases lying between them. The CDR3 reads CASSPGNSYSNQPQHF. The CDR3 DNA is TGTGCCAGCAGTCCGGGTAACTCATATAGCAATCAGCCCCAGCATTTT.

The CDR3 protein is CASSQTATVRNTEAFF. The CDR3 DNA is TGCGCCAGCAGCCAGACAGCGACTGTTAGGAACACTGAAGCTTTCTTT. The chain carries TRBV4-3 and TRBJ1-1; a weak D match, TRBD1 (5 bases). CDR1 is LGHNA, CDR2 YSLEER, per germline. V dropped 3 bases and J dropped 1 base, with 15 bases sitting between them. The CDR3 spans 16 residues.

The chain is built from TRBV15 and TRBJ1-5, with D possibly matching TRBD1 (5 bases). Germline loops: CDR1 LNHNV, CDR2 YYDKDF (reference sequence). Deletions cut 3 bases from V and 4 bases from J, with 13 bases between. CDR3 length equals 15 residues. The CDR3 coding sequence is TGTGCCACCAGCAGTTTAATGGGGGGAAATCAGCCCCAGCATTTT. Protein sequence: CATSSLMGGNQPQHF.